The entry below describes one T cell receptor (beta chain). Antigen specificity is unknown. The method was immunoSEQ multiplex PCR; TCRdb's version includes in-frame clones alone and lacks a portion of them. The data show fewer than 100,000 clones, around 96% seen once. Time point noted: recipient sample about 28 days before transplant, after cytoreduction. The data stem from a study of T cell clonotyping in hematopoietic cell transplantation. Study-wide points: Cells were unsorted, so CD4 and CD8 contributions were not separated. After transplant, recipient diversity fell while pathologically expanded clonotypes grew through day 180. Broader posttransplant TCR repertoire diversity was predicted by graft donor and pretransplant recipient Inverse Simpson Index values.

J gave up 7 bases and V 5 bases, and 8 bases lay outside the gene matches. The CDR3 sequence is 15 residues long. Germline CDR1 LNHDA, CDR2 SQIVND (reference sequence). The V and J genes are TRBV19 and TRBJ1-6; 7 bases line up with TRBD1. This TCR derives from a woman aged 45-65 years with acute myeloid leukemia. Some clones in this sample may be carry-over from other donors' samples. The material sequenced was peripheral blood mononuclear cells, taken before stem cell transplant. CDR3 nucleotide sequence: TGTGCCAGTAGTTCCCAGGGGGGCCTAAATTCACCCCTCCACTTT. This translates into CASSSQGGLNSPLHF.